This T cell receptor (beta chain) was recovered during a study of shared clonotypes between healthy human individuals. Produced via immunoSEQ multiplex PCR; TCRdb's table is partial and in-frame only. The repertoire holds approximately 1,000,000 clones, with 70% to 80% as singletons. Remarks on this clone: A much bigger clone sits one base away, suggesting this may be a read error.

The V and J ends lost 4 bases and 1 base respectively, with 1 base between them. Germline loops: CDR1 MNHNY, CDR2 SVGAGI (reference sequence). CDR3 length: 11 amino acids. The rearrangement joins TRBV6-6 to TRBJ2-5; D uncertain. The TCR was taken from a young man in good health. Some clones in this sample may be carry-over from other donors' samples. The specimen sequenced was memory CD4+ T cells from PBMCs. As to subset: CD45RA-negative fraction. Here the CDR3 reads CASSSQETQYF. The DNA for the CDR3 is TGTGCCAGCAGTTCCCAAGAGACCCAGTACTTC.